This T cell receptor beta chain is drawn from a study of control samples from healthy donors and cancer patients. Using immunoSEQ multiplex PCR, the repertoire was profiled, and TCRdb retains in-frame clones only, with some absent. The sample carries about 120,000 clones, nearly 95% recorded once. The CDR3 has 13 residues. The ends lost 8 bases at V and 4 bases at J; junction bases unmatched: 7. Germline CDR1 is SEHNR and CDR2 is FQNEAQ (reference sequence). This rearrangement joins TRBV7-9 to TRBJ1-2; 7 positions agree with TRBD1. The sample consisted of blood. The clonotype originates from a man aged 30 to 45 in good health. The CDR3 loop is CASHLGDSYGYTF. As DNA, the CDR3 is TGTGCCAGCCACCTTGGGGACAGCTATGGCTACACCTTC. Based on the CDR3 plus reference TRBV7-9 and TRBJ1-2, the full variable domain is DTGVSQNPRHKITKRGQNVTFRCDPISEHNRLYWYRQTLGQGPEFLTYFQNEAQLEKSRLLSDRFSAERPKGSFSTLEIQRTEQGDSAMYLCASHLGDSYGYTFGSGTRLTVV.